This T cell receptor beta chain appears in the sequencing data of a study of CD8 T cells in ankylosing spondylitis. TCRdb reanalysed the 5' RACE reads using MiXCR and keeps one entry per CDR3 protein. The sample comprises about 130,000 distinct CDR3 sequences, approximately 10% of which are singletons, and approximately 3.3% rests with the top ten. This CDR3 region has 15 residues. In germline, CDR1 is SGHTA, CDR2 FQGNSA. Trimming cost V 2 bases and J 5 bases, with 15 bases left between them. This clonotype was seen at least ten times. What it binds is unknown. Study-level points and caveats: Reportedly, significant enrichment of disease-linked clones occurred in matched ankylosing spondylitis synovial fluid. Characteristic of ankylosing spondylitis blood, it appeared, was a TCR beta motif comprising about 8 highly homologous variants.

Sequences were obtained from blood, either unsorted or a sorted T cell fraction (not recorded which). The clonotype comes from a male donor with ankylosing spondylitis or in good health (not recorded which). This chain uses TRBV7-2 with TRBJ1-1; a weak D match, TRBD1 (5 bases). The DNA of the CDR3 is TGTGCCAGCAGCTTATACCGGGGTGGGGGAACTGAAGCTTTCTTT. This encodes CASSLYRGGGTEAFF.